One and the same sample provided the 5 T cell receptor beta chains below, sequenced in a study of T-cell reconstitution after alpha-beta-depleted transplantation in children. Molecular barcoding with unique molecular identifiers was used for the TCRbeta library. Via MiXCR, TCRdb re-called the PCR reads, giving one row per CDR3 protein. The data show hundreds of thousands of distinct CDR3 sequences, with 12% seen just once and around 2.5% held by the top ten. The sample in question was PBMCs from the stem cell graft donor, obtained from the stem cell graft. The receptors derive from a human donor who donated a stem cell graft to a child with acute lymphoblastic leukemia.

V usage is TRBV15 and J usage is TRBJ2-2, with TRBD1 identical over 9 bases. Per germline, CDR1 LNHNV and CDR2 YYDKDF (reference sequence). The CDR3 has 18 residues. V lost 3 bases and J lost 6; bases outside the gene matches: 14. CDR3 DNA: TGTGCCACCAGCAGGTTTCCCCGAGACAGGGGGAGGCCCGGGGAGCTGTTTTTT. Protein product: CATSRFPRDRGRPGELFF.

At least ten counts were recorded for this clonotype. This sequence joins TRBV6-1 and TRBJ1-2; possibly TRBD1 for D (6 bases). The CDR3 sequence is 13 residues long. Trimming removed 7 bases at V and 4 bases at J, with 13 bases between. Germline CDR1 MNHNS, CDR2 SASEGT. The chain's CDR3 is CASKAGASYGYTF. CDR3 bases: TGTGCCAGCAAGGCAGGGGCTAGCTATGGCTACACCTTC.

The chain joins TRBV28 to TRBJ2-5, with D unresolved. Germline CDR1 and CDR2: MDHEN and SYDVKM. V was cut by 4 bases and J by 2 bases, with 17 bases left in between. The CDR3 totals 16 residues. As DNA, the CDR3 is TGTGCCAGCAGTTCTAGGAAGGTGGGAACGCAAGAGACCCAGTACTTC. As protein: CASSSRKVGTQETQYF.

This clonotype has just a few counts. This chain connects TRBV6-6 to TRBJ1-1, with D uncertain. The CDR3 runs 12 residues. V lost 7 bases and J lost 11, with 17 bases in between. Per the germline V gene, CDR1 is MNHNY and CDR2 is SVGAGI (reference sequence). The CDR3 DNA reads TGTGCCAGCACCACTCAACCGCCAACGGCTTTCTTT. Protein sequence: CASTTQPPTAFF.

As for this clonotype: Just one base apart from a much larger clone, this may be a read error. The J gene is TRBJ2-2, the V gene TRBV20-1, with 8 bases lining up with TRBD1. The CDR3 extends over 14 amino acids. Per germline, CDR1 DFQATT and CDR2 SNEGSKA (reference sequence). The CDR3 is CSARETGDTRELFF. DNA for the CDR3: TGCAGTGCTAGAGAGACAGGGGACACCAGGGAGCTGTTTTTT.